In its sample, the clone carrying this T cell receptor beta chain was seen a few times. Its antigen remains unidentified. This entry comes from a study of beta chain features in type 1 diabetes. Naive, central memory, regulatory and stem cell-like memory cells within the CD4+ compartment were sorted using CD45RO/CCR7/CD25/CD127/CD95/CD27. Investigators reverse transcribed all isolated RNA, so they sequenced expressed TCRB transcripts. The assay was immunoSEQ multiplex PCR, and TCRdb's table has in-frame clones only and misses some. Of about 160,000 clones in the sample, about 8.3% are singletons; the top ten hold about 0.5%. Trimming stripped 4 bases from V and 4 bases from J, with 7 bases between. The germline V gene has CDR1 MNHEY and CDR2 SMNVEV (reference sequence). This CDR3 spans 12 amino acids. Study-level points and caveats: Shorter TCRB CDR3s, moderately but significantly so, marked every one of the four CD4+ subsets in Type 1 diabetes patients.

Sequences were obtained from central memory CD4+ T cells from blood. This TCR was recovered from a young woman with type 1 diabetes. This chain uses TRBV27 with TRBJ2-5; a possible D gene is TRBD1 (5 bases). Here the CDR3 DNA reads TGTGCCAGCAGTTCCCAGGGAGAGACCCAGTACTTC. Its translation is CASSSQGETQYF.